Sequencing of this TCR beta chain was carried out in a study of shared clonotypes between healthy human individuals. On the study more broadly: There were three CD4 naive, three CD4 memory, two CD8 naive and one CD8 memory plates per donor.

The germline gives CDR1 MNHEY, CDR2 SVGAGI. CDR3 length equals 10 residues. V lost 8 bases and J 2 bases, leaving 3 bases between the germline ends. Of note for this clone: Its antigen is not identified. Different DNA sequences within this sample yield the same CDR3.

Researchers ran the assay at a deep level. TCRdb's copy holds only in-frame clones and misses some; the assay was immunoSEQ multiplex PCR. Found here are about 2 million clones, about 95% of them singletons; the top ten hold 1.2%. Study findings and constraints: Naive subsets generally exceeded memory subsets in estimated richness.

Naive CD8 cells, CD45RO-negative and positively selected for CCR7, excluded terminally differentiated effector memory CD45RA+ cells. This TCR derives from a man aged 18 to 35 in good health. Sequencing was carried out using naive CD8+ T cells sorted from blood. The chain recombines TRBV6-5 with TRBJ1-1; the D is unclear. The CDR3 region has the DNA TGTGCCAGCGGAAACACTGAAGCTTTCTTT. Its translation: CASGNTEAFF.